This T cell receptor (beta chain) was identified during a study of blood T cell repertoires in COVID-19. Study details: The United States, Italy and Spain were the sources of the acute and convalescent COVID-19 samples. Sources were T cells, B-cell-depleted T cells, or PBMCs; the material itself was cDNA or gDNA.

In the authors' workflow: The authors estimated nucleated cell counts from reference gene primer amplification. Only in-frame clones appear in the TCRdb table, and some are missing; sequencing was by immunoSEQ multiplex PCR. Clone size and V and J calls were adopted from that table, with D and trimming inferred from the DNA. The sample comprises over 100,000 clones, about nine tenths of which are singletons, and around 14% rests with the top ten. The CDR3 extends over 14 amino acids. V was clipped by 4 bases and J by 2 bases, with 12 bases between them. Per germline, CDR1 SGDLS and CDR2 YYNGEE. This TCR was sampled from a man aged 45-65 years with acute or convalescent COVID-19. The sequenced sample consisted of peripheral blood. The rearrangement links TRBV9 to TRBJ2-5, with D maybe TRBD1 (6 bases). This chain's CDR3 is CASSSRGSQETQYF. In DNA form, the CDR3 reads TGTGCCAGCAGCTCAAGGGGGAGTCAAGAGACCCAGTACTTC.